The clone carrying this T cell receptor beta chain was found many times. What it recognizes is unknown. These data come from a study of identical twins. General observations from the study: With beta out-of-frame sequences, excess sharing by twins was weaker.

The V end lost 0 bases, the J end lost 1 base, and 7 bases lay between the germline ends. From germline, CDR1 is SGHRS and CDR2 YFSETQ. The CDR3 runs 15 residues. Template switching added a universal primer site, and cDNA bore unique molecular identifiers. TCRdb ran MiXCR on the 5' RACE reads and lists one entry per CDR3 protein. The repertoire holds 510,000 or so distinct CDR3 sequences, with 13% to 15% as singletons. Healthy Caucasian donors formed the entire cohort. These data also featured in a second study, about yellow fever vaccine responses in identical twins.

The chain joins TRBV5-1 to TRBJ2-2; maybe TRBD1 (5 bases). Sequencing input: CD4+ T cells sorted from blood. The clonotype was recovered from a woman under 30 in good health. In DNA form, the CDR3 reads TGCGCCAGCAGCTTGGAGGGGCGGAACACCGGGGAGCTGTTTTTT. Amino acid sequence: CASSLEGRNTGELFF. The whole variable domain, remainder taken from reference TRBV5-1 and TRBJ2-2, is KAGVTQTPRYLIKTRGQQVTLSCSPISGHRSVSWYQQTPGQGLQFLFEYFSETQRNKGNFPGRFSGRQFSNSRSEMNVSTLELGDSALYLCASSLEGRNTGELFFGEGSRLTVL.